Listed below are T cell receptor beta chains from one sample, sequenced in a study of blood T cell repertoires in COVID-19. Using immunoSEQ multiplex PCR, the repertoire was profiled, and TCRdb retains in-frame clones only, with some absent. This sample has roughly 200,000 clones, with roughly 80% found just once. Sample: peripheral blood. These receptors came from a woman aged 80 or over with acute or convalescent COVID-19. The CDR3 runs from the conserved cysteine through the conserved F or W. Fields, in order: clone size, J gene, D gene, V gene, CDR3 DNA, CDR3 protein. A D gene is named only where the DNA matches it firmly. Clone size is shown for a subset of rows, as once, few, many or a class of expanded clone.

. TRBJ1-2 . TRBV10-3 TGTGCCATCACCTCCATGGAGGGGACCTATGGCTACACCTTC CAITSMEGTYGYTF
. TRBJ2-1 . TRBV21-1 TGTGCCAGCAGCAACACGGGACAGCACTACTACAATGAGCAGTTCTTC CASSNTGQHYYNEQFF
. TRBJ2-1 TRBD2 TRBV5-1 TGCGCCAGCAGCTTGGTTGGCGGGAGGGCCAACAATGAGCAGTTCTTC CASSLVGGRANNEQFF
. TRBJ2-1 . TRBV6-6 TGTGCCAGCAGCCAAACTAGAGGCGAGCAGTTCTTC CASSQTRGEQFF
. TRBJ2-3 TRBD1 TRBV18 TGTGCCAGCTCGCGGACAGGGGGACCAGATACGCAGTATTTT CASSRTGGPDTQYF
. TRBJ1-6 . TRBV5-4 TGTGCCAGCAGCTTGGATCTCAGGGGAGATTCACCCCTCCACTTT CASSLDLRGDSPLHF
. TRBJ2-2 TRBD2 TRBV7-2 TGTGCCAGCAGCTTAGCCTCCAGCGGGGGGGGCCGGACCGGGGAGCTGTTTTTT CASSLASSGGGRTGELFF
. TRBJ1-1 TRBD1 TRBV13 TGTGCCAGCAGCTTAGACGGACAGGGGCGCACTGAAGCTTTCTTT CASSLDGQGRTEAFF
. TRBJ1-2 TRBD1 TRBV29-1 TGCAGCGTGAGACAGGGAAATAACTATGGCTACACCTTC CSVRQGNNYGYTF
few TRBJ1-2 . TRBV4-1 TGCGCCAGCAGCCAAGACCCCGTAAGGGGTTATGGCTACACCTTC CASSQDPVRGYGYTF
. TRBJ2-1 TRBD2 TRBV24-1 TGTGCCACCAGTGATCCCGGGACTAGCGCAGGGAATGAGCAGTTCTTC CATSDPGTSAGNEQFF
. TRBJ2-1 . TRBV7-2 TGTGCCAGCAGCTTAGACAGCAACTCCTACAATGAGCAGTTCTTC CASSLDSNSYNEQFF
. TRBJ2-6 TRBD1 TRBV28 TGTGCCAGCAGTTATGAGGCAGGGGGCGCTGGGGCCAACGTCCTGACTTTC CASSYEAGGAGANVLTF
. TRBJ2-2 . TRBV5-1 TGCGCCAGCAGCTTGGCGCAGGGGTTCGATACCGGGGAGCTGTTTTTT CASSLAQGFDTGELFF
. TRBJ1-2 . TRBV2 TGTGCCAGCGGGCTTGGTGAGAGTAACTATGGCTACACCTTC CASGLGESNYGYTF
. TRBJ1-2 . TRBV19 TGTGCCAGTAGTATCTCCTCAGAGGTTTCTAACTATGGCTACACCTTC CASSISSEVSNYGYTF
. TRBJ2-3 TRBD2 TRBV14 TGTGCCAGCAGCCATACTCCGAAGCGGGAGGTTACAGATACGCAGTATTTT CASSHTPKREVTDTQYF
. TRBJ2-7 TRBD2 TRBV19 TGTGCCAGTAGTACGGTAGCGGGGGCCTACGAGCAGTACTTC CASSTVAGAYEQYF
. TRBJ2-7 TRBD2 TRBV11-2 TGTGCCAGCAGCTCAAGCGGGAAGGTTGGCGAGCAGTACTTC CASSSSGKVGEQYF
. TRBJ2-2 TRBD1 TRBV14 TGTGCCAGCAGCCATGGACAGGCTTTCACCGGGGAGCTGTTTTTT CASSHGQAFTGELFF
. TRBJ2-7 TRBD1 TRBV11-3 TGTGCCAGCAGCTTGGGACAGGGGGAATACGAGCAGTACTTC CASSLGQGEYEQYF
. TRBJ1-4 . TRBV7-8 TGTGCCAGCAGCTTAGACCTCGGGCAGGGGTCTAATGAAAAACTGTTTTTT CASSLDLGQGSNEKLFF
. TRBJ2-3 . TRBV21-1 TGTGCCAGGAAAAAAACCGGGACTAGGTTAACGGATACGCAGTATTTT CARKKTGTRLTDTQYF
. TRBJ1-3 TRBD1 TRBV5-1 TGCGCCAGCAGCCCGGACAGGGCTGGAAACACCATATATTTT CASSPDRAGNTIYF
. TRBJ2-3 TRBD2 TRBV5-4 TGTGCCAGCAGCAGCCCTAGCGGGAGTTTCGCAGATACGCAGTATTTT CASSSPSGSFADTQYF
. TRBJ2-5 . TRBV6-5 TGTGCCAGCACCACAGGAATTTTAGAGACCCAGTACTTC CASTTGILETQYF
few TRBJ1-2 . TRBV5-6 TGTGCCAGCAGCTTAATCAGGGATGGCTACACCTTC CASSLIRDGYTF
. TRBJ1-1 . TRBV6-6 TGTGCCAGCAGTAAACTTGGACAGCAAGCTTTCTTT CASSKLGQQAFF
. TRBJ1-6 . TRBV5-4 TGTGCCAGCAGCTCAGACAGGCTCAATTCACCCCTCCACTTT CASSSDRLNSPLHF
. TRBJ2-1 . TRBV5-1 TGCGCCAGCAGCTTGCCCGCCGGGAGCTCGGGGGAGCAGTTCTTC CASSLPAGSSGEQFF
. TRBJ2-7 . TRBV14 TGTGCCAGCAGCCAGGGCAGGTCGGCCCACGAGCAGTACTTC CASSQGRSAHEQYF
. TRBJ1-5 . TRBV4-1 TGCGCCAGCAGCCAAGGGGGAGGTAAAAGGAGCAATCAGCCCCAGCATTTT CASSQGGGKRSNQPQHF